Following are 5 T cell receptor beta chains from one sample sequenced in a study of vaccination and CD4 T cells after COVID-19. Sequenced with the Oncomine TCR Beta short-read assay was DNA taken from cultured CD4+ T cells. From CD4+ T cells that had been cultured, genomic DNA was extracted. TCRdb re-called the PCR reads with MiXCR, one entry per CDR3 protein. The sample includes roughly 9,500 distinct CDR3 sequences, around 37% of them seen just once. Treatment described: approximately nine-day PBMC culture with coronavirus spike peptide pools or control peptides (ViraFEST assay). One should note that the unexposed donor's CD4+ T cells were collected before the COVID-19 pandemic (2011-2018). These receptors' targets are unknown. Specimen: CD4+ T cells from blood, cultured in vitro. The receptors stem from a human donor in good health.

The V gene is TRBV7-9, the J gene TRBJ2-6; D uncertain. Germline lookup yields CDR1 SEHNR and CDR2 FQNEAQ (reference sequence). CDR3 length: 16 amino acids. Trimming stripped 6 bases from V and 4 bases from J, with 16 bases between. The CDR3 loop is CASRTSEGSGANVLTF. As DNA, the CDR3 is TGTGCCAGCAGAACATCTGAAGGTTCGGGGGCCAACGTCCTGACTTTC.

The chain joins TRBV6-2 or TRBV6-3 to TRBJ2-7; a weak D match, TRBD1 (5 bases). Germline CDR1 MNHEY, CDR2 SVGEGT. V lost 6 bases and J 2 bases, leaving 8 bases between the germline ends. This CDR3 spans 12 amino acids. CDR3: CASSRRAYEQYF. DNA of the CDR3: TGTGCCAGCAGCCGCAGGGCCTACGAGCAGTACTTC.

This clonotype was found a few times. V gene TRBV20-1 combines with J gene TRBJ2-1; 12 nucleotides agree with TRBD2. Germline V CDR1 and CDR2: DFQATT, SNEGSKA (reference sequence). This CDR3 has 15 amino acids. V lost 3 bases, J lost 4 bases, and 4 bases stayed unmatched. CDR3 sequence reads: CSARGTSGSYNEQFF. In nucleotides, the CDR3 is TGCAGTGCTAGGGGGACTAGCGGGTCATACAATGAGCAGTTCTTC.

This clonotype was detected a few times. The CDR3 DNA sequence: TGCAGTGCACGAAGTCGGACAGGGGTCGACGAGCAGTACTTC. Protein: CSARSRTGVDEQYF. V is TRBV20-1 and J is TRBJ2-7; TRBD1 matches 9 bases. Losses at the gene ends were 6 bases for V and 5 bases for J; bases not matched to a gene: 11. Germline loops: CDR1 DFQATT, CDR2 SNEGSKA (reference sequence). The CDR3 is 14 residues long.

The V and J genes are TRBV5-4 and TRBJ1-6; D gene ambiguous. V gave up 0 bases and J gave up 6 bases, with 7 bases separating them. CDR3 length: 14 residues. Germline CDR1 and CDR2: SGHNT and YYREEE (reference sequence). CDR3 coding DNA: TGTGCCAGCAGCTTGGGGCAGGCTAATTCACCCCTCCACTTT. This gives the protein CASSLGQANSPLHF. Based on the CDR3 plus reference TRBV5-4 and TRBJ1-6, the full variable domain is ETGVTQSPTHLIKTRGQQVTLRCSSQSGHNTVSWYQQALGQGPQFIFQYYREEENGRGNFPPRFSGLQFPNYSSELNVNALELDDSALYLCASSLGQANSPLHFGNGTRLTVT.